This T cell receptor (beta chain) was recorded in a study of T cell responses to AZD1222 COVID-19 vaccine. Libraries were prepared by immunoSEQ multiplex PCR; TCRdb keeps only in-frame clonotypes and omits some of them. Among about 140,000 clones listed, roughly 88% were seen once. This clone came up once. Germline V gene lookup returns CDR1 MDHEN and CDR2 SYDVKM. Trimming removed 7 bases from V and 1 base from J, with 10 bases in between. The CDR3 extends over 14 amino acids. The gene calls are TRBV28 and TRBJ1-4; D perhaps matches TRBD1 (5 bases). This TCR was sampled from an adult in good health. Sequenced material: peripheral blood, taken on day 0 of AZD1222 vaccination. The CDR3: CASKSGKTNEKLFF. The CDR3 region has the DNA TGTGCCAGCAAGTCAGGGAAAACTAATGAAAAACTGTTTTTT.